This TCR beta chain was recorded in a study of T-cell reconstitution after alpha-beta-depleted transplantation in children. The authors prepared the TCRbeta library with unique molecular identifiers. TCRdb used MiXCR to reprocess the PCR reads, holding one entry per CDR3 protein. The sample includes a few hundred thousand distinct CDR3 sequences, roughly 13% of them seen just once. This CDR3 is built from 16 residues. CDR1 ENHRY and CDR2 SYGVKD come from the germline V gene. V was shortened by 2 bases and J by 3 bases, with 17 bases between the two germline ends. Sample: PBMCs, mostly from graft donor cells, taken 360 days after TCRalphabeta/CD19-depleted stem cell transplant. The rearrangement uses TRBV10-3 and TRBJ2-7, with a possible D match to TRBD2 (5 bases). The sequence was collected from a male patient aged 10 to 17 who had a stem cell transplant for acute myeloid leukemia, so the T cells may come from the graft donor. CDR3 loop: CAISEPARATYYEQYF. CDR3 nucleotide sequence: TGTGCCATCAGTGAGCCAGCGCGGGCTACTTACTACGAGCAGTACTTC.